These 18 T cell receptor beta chains originate from one sample sequenced in a study of shared clonotypes between healthy human individuals. The repertoire was sequenced with immunoSEQ multiplex PCR; TCRdb's copy has only in-frame clones and lacks some. The sample lists over 400,000 clones, approximately 84% occurring once. The sample taken for sequencing was PBMCs. These receptors were obtained from a woman aged 40 to 50 in good health. Some clones in this sample may be carry-over from other donors' samples.

This chain links TRBV9 with TRBJ2-7; 12 bases are a match to TRBD2. This CDR3 has 16 amino acids. V lost 1 base, J lost 5 bases, and 7 bases stayed unmatched. In germline, CDR1 is SGDLS, CDR2 YYNGEE. The CDR3 reads CASSVSLAGGPHEQYF. The CDR3 region has the DNA TGTGCCAGCAGCGTAAGCCTAGCGGGAGGGCCCCACGAGCAGTACTTC.

This chain uses TRBV9 with TRBJ1-1; D is uncertain. Trimming cost V 5 bases and J 3 bases, with 11 bases left between them. Germline values: CDR1 SGDLS, CDR2 YYNGEE. The CDR3 length is 13 residues. The CDR3 nucleotides are TGTGCCAGCAGTAACCAACCGGACACTGAAGCTTTCTTT. Encoded protein: CASSNQPDTEAFF.

The chain recombines TRBV27 with TRBJ2-2, with D unresolved. The germline CDR1 and CDR2 sequences are MNHEY and SMNVEV (reference sequence). This CDR3 has 16 amino acids. Trimming shortened V by 0 bases and J by 5 bases, and 13 bases separated the two germline ends. In nucleotides, the CDR3 is TGTGCCAGCAGTTTATCTACTACTCTAGGGACCGGGGAGCTGTTTTTT. This encodes CASSLSTTLGTGELFF.

The J gene is TRBJ1-1, the V gene TRBV7-9, with D possibly matching TRBD1 (6 bases). V lost 5 bases to trimming and J lost 3 bases, with 16 bases between them. CDR1 is SEHNR, CDR2 FQNEAQ, per germline (reference sequence). The length of the CDR3 is 15 residues. The CDR3 coding sequence is TGTGCCAGCAGCCGCGAACAGGGCCCGTACACTGAAGCTTTCTTT. Amino acid sequence: CASSREQGPYTEAFF.

This clone turned up a few times. The chain employs TRBV28 and TRBJ2-2; 13 bases match TRBD2. CDR1 and CDR2 from the germline V gene are MDHEN and SYDVKM. V gave up 5 bases and J gave up 4 bases; unmatched junction bases: 10. The CDR3 runs to 18 residues. The CDR3 DNA sequence: TGTGCCAGCAGTCCAACTAGCGGGAGGGTTTTAGGCACCGGGGAGCTGTTTTTT. This encodes CASSPTSGRVLGTGELFF. The full variable domain, rest sourced from reference TRBV28 and TRBJ2-2, is DVKVTQSSRYLVKRTGEKVFLECVQDMDHENMFWYRQDPGLGLRLIYFSYDVKMKEKGDIPEGYSVSREKKERFSLILESASTNQTSMYLCASSPTSGRVLGTGELFFGEGSRLTVL.

There are many counts of this clone. V and J are TRBV5-1 and TRBJ2-3; possibly TRBD1 for D (5 bases). Germline values: CDR1 SGHRS, CDR2 YFSETQ. The CDR3 has 14 amino acids. V lost 3 bases, J lost 2 bases, and 10 bases lay in between. The CDR3 loop reads CASSSLGVTDTQYF. DNA for the CDR3: TGCGCCAGCAGCTCCTTAGGGGTCACAGATACGCAGTATTTT. Combining the CDR3 with reference TRBV5-1 and TRBJ2-3 gives the whole variable domain KAGVTQTPRYLIKTRGQQVTLSCSPISGHRSVSWYQQTPGQGLQFLFEYFSETQRNKGNFPGRFSGRQFSNSRSEMNVSTLELGDSALYLCASSSLGVTDTQYFGPGTRLTVL.

The V and J genes are TRBV11-2 and TRBJ1-5; 10 bases match TRBD1. The germline V gene has CDR1 SGHAT and CDR2 FQNNGV. The CDR3 is made up of 15 amino acids. After removal of 5 bases from V and 1 base from J, the junction contained 2 bases not matched to a gene. The CDR3 sequence: CASSQDRGSNQPQHF. CDR3 nucleotide sequence: TGTGCCAGCAGCCAGGACAGGGGGAGCAATCAGCCCCAGCATTTT.

Remarks on this clone: This sequence is one base from a far larger clone and is likely a read error. This chain joins TRBV11-3 and TRBJ2-5; D is possibly TRBD1 (6 bases). The germline gives CDR1 SGHNT, CDR2 YENEEA. Trimming pared 5 bases from V and 7 bases from J, leaving 17 bases between. The CDR3 totals 14 residues. Here the CDR3 reads CASSPGTTEGTQYF. Written as DNA, the CDR3 is TGTGCCAGCAGCCCCGGGACAACTGAGGGGACCCAGTACTTC.

The V call is TRBV7-2, the J call TRBJ2-3, with 8 bases fitting TRBD1. This CDR3 contains 17 residues. The V gene's germline CDR1 is SGHTA and CDR2 FQGNSA. V trimming: 1 base; J trimming: 0 bases; junction bases outside the gene matches: 6. DNA for the CDR3: TGTGCCAGCAGCTTAGATATTGGACAGGGAAGCACAGATACGCAGTATTTT. This codes for CASSLDIGQGSTDTQYF.

This clone has more than one count but fewer than ten. A read error is likely here: a far larger clone is one base away. Other nucleotide sequences from this sample produce the same CDR3. The V gene is TRBV30, the J gene TRBJ2-3, with D unresolved. V lost 1 base to trimming and J lost 0 bases, with 11 bases between them. Germline-derived CDR1 and CDR2 are GTSNPN and SVGIG (reference sequence). The CDR3 runs 15 residues. This CDR3 is CAWSEAPLSTDTQYF. DNA for the CDR3: TGTGCCTGGAGTGAGGCACCACTAAGCACAGATACGCAGTATTTT.

The chain links TRBV18 to TRBJ1-1, with unresolved D. This CDR3 has 14 residues. Germline V gene lookup returns CDR1 KGHSH and CDR2 LQKENI. Trimming took off 3 bases at V and 1 base at J, with 9 bases between the two ends. In DNA, the CDR3 is TGTGCCAGCTCACCGGAGTCGGAGAACACTGAAGCTTTCTTT. Amino acid sequence: CASSPESENTEAFF.

The chain links TRBV4-1 to TRBJ2-5; weak D call: TRBD2 (7 bases). Germline V CDR1 and CDR2: MGHRA, YSYEKL. CDR3 length: 15 amino acids. The V gene lost 4 bases and the J gene lost 4 bases, with 16 bases spanning the gap. The CDR3 spells CASSRWVGGRETQYF. As DNA, the CDR3 is TGCGCCAGCAGCCGTTGGGTGGGGGGGCGAGAGACCCAGTACTTC.

This clone was counted between two and nine times. The chain joins TRBV5-1 to TRBJ2-5; no reliable D call. Trimming took 7 bases from V and 4 from J, leaving 17 bases between them. The CDR3 has 14 residues. Germline V gene data show CDR1 as SGHRS and CDR2 as YFSETQ. DNA of the CDR3: TGCGCCAGCCAAAAGGACCGCGCCGTAGAGACCCAGTACTTC. Translating it yields CASQKDRAVETQYF.

In the case of this clone: Since a far larger clone is one base different, this is likely a read error. The chain combines TRBV10-2 with TRBJ1-2; D gene ambiguous. Germline CDR1 WSHSY, CDR2 SAAADI. This CDR3 region has 12 residues. CDR3 protein: CASSEHNNGYTF. For the CDR3, the DNA is TGCGCCAGCAGTGAACATAACAATGGCTACACCTTC.

The V and J genes are TRBV2 and TRBJ2-3; D possibly corresponds to TRBD1 (6 bases). CDR1 SNHLY and CDR2 FYNNEI come from the germline V gene. This CDR3 contains 15 residues. Trimming stripped 4 bases from V and 4 bases from J, with 15 bases between. CDR3 nucleotide sequence: TGTGCCAGCAGTGTGAGGTCAGGGGTGTCAGATACGCAGTATTTT. Translated, it gives CASSVRSGVSDTQYF.

This clone was counted only a few times. The chain carries TRBV6-5 and TRBJ1-4; 9 nucleotides agree with TRBD1. With V trimmed by 6 bases and J by 8 bases, 10 bases remained unmatched. Germline CDR1 is MNHEY and CDR2 is SVGAGI. The CDR3 runs to 15 residues. The CDR3 loop reads CASSPLGQGNEKLFF. Here the CDR3 DNA reads TGTGCCAGCAGCCCCCTTGGACAGGGGAACGAAAAACTGTTTTTT.

The genes are TRBV2 and TRBJ2-1; TRBD2 aligns across 10 bases. Germline V lookup: CDR1 SNHLY, CDR2 FYNNEI. The CDR3 is made up of 14 amino acids. V was pared by 5 bases and J by 7 bases, with 5 bases of the junction left unmatched. The chain's CDR3 is CASSRTSGWNEQFF. CDR3 sequence (DNA): TGTGCCAGCAGTAGGACTAGCGGATGGAATGAGCAGTTCTTC.

This clone came up once. A far larger clone is a single base away, which makes a read error likely. Other DNA variants within this sample encode the same CDR3. The genes are TRBV12-2 and TRBJ2-3. TRBV12-2 is a pseudogene locus. The CDR3 is made up of 16 amino acids. Here the CDR3 reads CASRPRTLPSTDTQYF. CDR3 coding DNA: TGTGCAAGTCGCCCGAGGACACTACCTAGCACAGATACGCAGTACTTT.